The rows below give T cell receptor beta chains drawn from one sample of a study of T-cell reconstitution after alpha-beta-depleted transplantation in children. TCRdb recomputed calls from the PCR reads with MiXCR, one row per CDR3 protein. The sample includes about 490,000 distinct CDR3 sequences, 10% to 13% seen only once; the top ten take roughly 2.1%. The material was PBMCs, obtained before TCRalphabeta/CD19-depleted stem cell transplant. Source of these receptors: a child aged 2 to 10 with inherited bone marrow failure, due to receive a stem cell transplant. Each CDR3 is given with its conserved first and last residue. D genes are given only for firm matches. Part of the rows lack a size; the others show once, few, many or a class for expanded clones.

TRBJ2-2,TRBD1,many,TRBV12-3/TRBV12-4,TGTGCCAGCAGGCCTATGGGGACAGGGGCCACCGGGGAGCTGTTTTTT,CASRPMGTGATGELFF
TRBJ2-1,.,.,TRBV12-3/TRBV12-4,TGTGCCAGCACCAAGAGTCTAGCGAGTCACAATGAGCAGTTCTTC,CASTKSLASHNEQFF
TRBJ2-3,TRBD2,many,TRBV12-3/TRBV12-4,TGTGCCAGCAGGGAGGGACTAGCGGGAGACGGCGGAGATACGCAGTATTTT,CASREGLAGDGGDTQYF
TRBJ2-1,TRBD2,few,TRBV29-1,TGCAGCAGCGGACTAGCCTTAGAGCAGTTCTTC,CSSGLALEQFF
TRBJ2-7,.,many,TRBV4-1,TGCGCCAGCAGCCAAGGACAGCACCCCTCCTACGAGCAGTACTTC,CASSQGQHPSYEQYF
TRBJ2-3,TRBD1,few,TRBV3-1,TGTGCCAGCAGAACCGCAGGACAGGGAATAGGCGATACGCAGTATTTT,CASRTAGQGIGDTQYF
TRBJ2-2,.,many,TRBV11-2,TGTGCCAGCAGCTTTTTTGGCTCCGGGGAGCTGTTTTTT,CASSFFGSGELFF
TRBJ2-1,TRBD2,many,TRBV12-3/TRBV12-4,TGTGCCAGCAGACCGGGACTAGGTTCCTACAATGAGCAGTTCTTC,CASRPGLGSYNEQFF
TRBJ1-5,.,many,TRBV12-3/TRBV12-4,TGTGCCAGCAGTTTAGACAGGCTCAATCAGCCCCAGCATTTT,CASSLDRLNQPQHF
TRBJ2-1,.,many,TRBV6-7,TGTGCCAGCAGTTACTCGTCGTCCCGAAGCCGGGGCAATGAGCAGTTCTTC,CASSYSSSRSRGNEQFF
TRBJ2-3,.,few,TRBV5-1,TGCGCCAGCAGCGCGGATCGCTTCTCAGATACGCAGTATTTT,CASSADRFSDTQYF
TRBJ2-1,TRBD2,many,TRBV11-2,TGTGCCAGCAGCCAGGTGACTAGCGGGAGCAATGAGCAGTTCTTC,CASSQVTSGSNEQFF
TRBJ1-3,.,many,TRBV10-3,TGTGCCACCCGAGGTGAACCCCCCTCTGGAAACACCATATATTTT,CATRGEPPSGNTIYF
TRBJ1-6,.,many,TRBV4-2,TGTGCCAGCAGCCAAGGAACAGCTAATTCACCCCTCCACTTT,CASSQGTANSPLHF
TRBJ2-2,TRBD2,many,TRBV29-1,TGCAGCGTACTAGCGGGAGGGCCGGGCACCGGGGAGCTGTTTTTT,CSVLAGGPGTGELFF
TRBJ2-3,.,many,TRBV4-3,TGCGCCAGCAGCCTGGTGGCAGCGCCCTTAGGGGCAGATACGCAGTATTTT,CASSLVAAPLGADTQYF
TRBJ2-2,TRBD2,many,TRBV20-1,TGCAGTGCTAGTTCAGGAATTAGCGGGACCACCGGGGAGCTGTTTTTT,CSASSGISGTTGELFF
TRBJ2-7,TRBD2,many,TRBV24-1,TGTGCCACCAGTGATGTAGCGGGACCGCCTTCCGAGCAGTACTTC,CATSDVAGPPSEQYF
TRBJ2-7,.,many,TRBV7-2,TGTGCCAGCAGTTTAGCCGGCCGCTACGAGCAGTACTTC,CASSLAGRYEQYF
TRBJ2-3,.,many,TRBV10-3,TGTGCCATCAGCCCACAGGGTGATACGCAGTATTTT,CAISPQGDTQYF
TRBJ2-7,TRBD2,many,TRBV27,TGTGCCAGCAGTAGCCCGGGGGGGATCCCCGAGCAGTACTTC,CASSSPGGIPEQYF
TRBJ1-5,TRBD1,many,TRBV28,TGTGCCAGCAGTTTATGGGGACAGGGGTTCAATCAGCCCCAGCATTTT,CASSLWGQGFNQPQHF
TRBJ2-3,.,many,TRBV5-1,TGCGCATCAAAGGCCGGGACAACCATTACAGATACGCAGTATTTT,CASKAGTTITDTQYF
TRBJ1-1,TRBD1,many,TRBV7-9,TGTGCCAGCAGCTCTAGCCCCGGGACAGGGAACACTGAAGCTTTCTTT,CASSSSPGTGNTEAFF
TRBJ2-1,.,many,TRBV11-3,TGTGCCAGCAGCCCCGAGGCCCGTTTAGTCAATGAGCAGTTCTTC,CASSPEARLVNEQFF
TRBJ2-1,.,many,TRBV19,TGTGCCAGTAGTAGGGCGGGGAGCTCCTACAATGAGCAGTTCTTC,CASSRAGSSYNEQFF
TRBJ1-1,.,many,TRBV15,TGTGCCACCAGCAGAGATAGGGCATCCACTGAAGCTTTCTTT,CATSRDRASTEAFF
TRBJ2-2,.,many,TRBV4-1,TGCGCCAGCAGCCCAAATGGCTGGTCCGGGGAGCTGTTTTTT,CASSPNGWSGELFF
TRBJ2-2,.,many,TRBV7-9,TGTGCCAGCAGCCTGGATGGGACCGGGGAGCTGTTTTTT,CASSLDGTGELFF
TRBJ2-5,TRBD1,many,TRBV9,TGTGCCAGCAGCGAACAGGGGGGCCACGAGACCCAGTACTTC,CASSEQGGHETQYF
TRBJ1-2,.,many,TRBV9,TGTGCCAGCACCCAGACGGGTGTGGGTGGCTACACCTTC,CASTQTGVGGYTF
TRBJ2-7,TRBD1,many,TRBV7-8,TGTGCCAGCAGCTTAGGGCCCGGGACAGGGGAGGTCGAGCAGTACTTC,CASSLGPGTGEVEQYF
TRBJ2-3,.,.,TRBV6-2/TRBV6-3,TGTGCCAGCAGTACCGAGCGCGACTCCGACGATACGCAGTATTTT,CASSTERDSDDTQYF
TRBJ2-5,TRBD2,many,TRBV5-1,TGCGCCAGCAGCTTGGTGGCGGGAGTAGAGACCCAGTACTTC,CASSLVAGVETQYF
TRBJ2-7,.,many,TRBV2,TGTGCCAGCAGCGACCAGGGCGAGTACTACGAGCAGTACTTC,CASSDQGEYYEQYF
TRBJ1-1,.,many,TRBV12-3/TRBV12-4,TGTGCCAGCAGTCCACTTTGGGCTGAAGCTTTCTTT,CASSPLWAEAFF
TRBJ2-7,TRBD2,many,TRBV4-3,TGCGCCAGCAGCCATGGGACTAGCGGTCCCTACGAGCAGTACTTC,CASSHGTSGPYEQYF
TRBJ2-7,TRBD1,.,TRBV20-1,TGCAGTGCTCGAGAACAGGGGATCCCCTACGAGCAGTACTTC,CSAREQGIPYEQYF
TRBJ2-3,.,few,TRBV24-1,TGTGCCACCAGTGCCCAGATCAGGGGCTCCTTCACAGATACGCAGTATTTT,CATSAQIRGSFTDTQYF
TRBJ1-1,.,.,TRBV18,TGTGCCAGCTCACGGGAATACGACGAGGAGGTAGGAGCTTTCTTT,CASSREYDEEVGAFF
TRBJ2-1,.,many,TRBV12-3/TRBV12-4,TGTGCCAGCAGATCTGGGACGTACAGTGAGCAGTTCTTC,CASRSGTYSEQFF
TRBJ2-1,.,many,TRBV9,TGTGCCAGCAGCGCGGGAATGAATGAGCAGTTCTTC,CASSAGMNEQFF
TRBJ2-2,TRBD2,few,TRBV2,TGTGCCAGCGCGGGAGGGCCCCCCTGGTCCGGCGGGGAGCTGTTTTTT,CASAGGPPWSGGELFF
TRBJ2-5,TRBD2,many,TRBV12-3/TRBV12-4,TGTGCCAGCACCCTGGGGGGGAGGGCCCAAGAGACCCAGTACTTC,CASTLGGRAQETQYF
TRBJ1-1,.,many,TRBV7-2,TGTGCCAGCAGCTCCTTTAATATCAGGGGCACTGAAGCTTTCTTT,CASSSFNIRGTEAFF
TRBJ2-2,.,many,TRBV4-2,TGTGCCAGCAGCCGAAATCGGCAGATGAACACCGGGGAGCTGTTTTTT,CASSRNRQMNTGELFF
TRBJ2-1,.,.,TRBV24-1,TGTGCCACCGTTGGGACCGATGTATACAATGAGCAGTTCTTC,CATVGTDVYNEQFF
TRBJ1-1,.,many,TRBV27,TGTGCCAGTTTAGGGATGAACACTGAAGCTTTCTTT,CASLGMNTEAFF
TRBJ1-5,.,.,TRBV7-2,TGTGCCAGCAGCTTAGTATATAGTCCCAATCAGCCCCAGCATTTT,CASSLVYSPNQPQHF
TRBJ2-7,.,many,TRBV29-1,TGCAGCGCTATAGATAGTTCCTACGAGCAGTACTTC,CSAIDSSYEQYF
TRBJ1-5,.,many,TRBV2,TGTGCCAGCAGTGAAGCGCAGGCAGTTAGCAATCAGCCCCAGCATTTT,CASSEAQAVSNQPQHF
TRBJ2-2,.,many,TRBV7-9,TGTGCCAGCCCCAGGGCCGGGGAGCTGTTTTTT,CASPRAGELFF
TRBJ2-1,.,.,TRBV28,TGTGCCATGGGCCCCGGGCTCCCCCCCTACAATGAGCAGTTCTTC,CAMGPGLPPYNEQFF
TRBJ2-7,.,many,TRBV12-3/TRBV12-4,TGTGCCAGCAGTTTAGGAGGGACCTCATTTTACGAGCAGTACTTC,CASSLGGTSFYEQYF
TRBJ2-7,.,.,TRBV6-5,TGTGCCAGCAGTTACTCGGGCCCAAGCAGCGAGCAGTACTTC,CASSYSGPSSEQYF
TRBJ2-2,.,.,TRBV4-3,TGCGCCAGCAGCCAAGATCACCACTCGGGCACCGGGGAGCTGTTTTTT,CASSQDHHSGTGELFF
TRBJ2-7,.,many,TRBV28,TGTGCCAGCAGTACACCCCCATCCGTGACCTCTCTTTACGAGCAGTACTTC,CASSTPPSVTSLYEQYF
TRBJ2-1,TRBD2,many,TRBV4-3,TGCGCCAGCAGCCAAGAAGGGACTAGCGGCTACAATGAGCAGTTCTTC,CASSQEGTSGYNEQFF
TRBJ2-3,TRBD2,many,TRBV20-1,TGCAGGGCTAACGCGGGAGACACAGATACGCAGTATTTT,CRANAGDTDTQYF